The T cell receptor beta chain under discussion was sequenced for a study of control samples from healthy donors and cancer patients. Here immunoSEQ multiplex PCR was the method, and the copy in TCRdb shows in-frame clones only, minus some. The sample includes 150,000 or so clones, 90% of them seen just once. Sequencing was performed on blood. The receptor was isolated from a man aged 40-55 years in good health.

DNA of the CDR3: TGTGCCAGCAGTGACAACCTATGGGGCCAGCCCCAGCATTTT. Protein: CASSDNLWGQPQHF. The chain links TRBV2 to TRBJ1-5, with D tentatively TRBD1 (5 bases). Germline CDR1 reads SNHLY; CDR2 reads FYNNEI. The CDR3 is 14 residues long. Trimming pared 3 bases from V and 7 bases from J, leaving 13 bases between.